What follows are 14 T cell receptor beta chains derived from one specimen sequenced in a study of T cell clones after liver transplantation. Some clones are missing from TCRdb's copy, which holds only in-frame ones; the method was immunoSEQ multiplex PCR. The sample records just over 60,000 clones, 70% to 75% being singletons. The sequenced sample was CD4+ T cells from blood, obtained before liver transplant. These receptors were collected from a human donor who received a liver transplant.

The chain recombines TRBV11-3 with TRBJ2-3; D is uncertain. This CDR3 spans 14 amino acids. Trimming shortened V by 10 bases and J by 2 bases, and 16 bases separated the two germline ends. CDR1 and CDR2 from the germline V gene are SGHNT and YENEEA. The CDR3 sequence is CATPEPRLTDTQYF. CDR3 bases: TGTGCCACCCCTGAGCCTAGACTCACAGATACGCAGTATTTT.

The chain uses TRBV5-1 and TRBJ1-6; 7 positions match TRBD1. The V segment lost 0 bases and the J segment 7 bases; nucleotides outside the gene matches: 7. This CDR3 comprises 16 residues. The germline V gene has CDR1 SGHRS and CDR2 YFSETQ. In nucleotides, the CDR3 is TGCGCCAGCAGCTTGGCCTGGCAGGGGGTCAATTCACCCCTCCACTTT. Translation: CASSLAWQGVNSPLHF.

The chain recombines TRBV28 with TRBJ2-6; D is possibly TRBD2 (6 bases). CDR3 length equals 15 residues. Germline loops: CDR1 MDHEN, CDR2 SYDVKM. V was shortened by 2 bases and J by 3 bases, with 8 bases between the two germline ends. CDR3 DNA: TGTGCCAGCAGTTTAAGGAGGGTTGGGGCCAACGTCCTGACTTTC. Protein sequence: CASSLRRVGANVLTF.

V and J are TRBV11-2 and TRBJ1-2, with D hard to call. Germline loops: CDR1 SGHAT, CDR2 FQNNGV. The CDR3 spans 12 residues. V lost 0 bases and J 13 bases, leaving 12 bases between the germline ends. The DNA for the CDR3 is TGTGCCAGCAGCTTAGAGGGCAGTCTAAGCACCTTC. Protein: CASSLEGSLSTF.

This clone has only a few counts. This CDR3 is CASSYPGQGAQQYF. The DNA for the CDR3 is TGTGCCAGCAGCTACCCGGGACAGGGGGCCCAGCAGTACTTC. V usage is TRBV7-9 and J usage is TRBJ2-7, with 12 bases lining up with TRBD1. Germline lookup yields CDR1 SEHNR and CDR2 FQNEAQ (reference sequence). This CDR3 is 14 amino acids long. With V trimmed by 4 bases and J by 8 bases, 6 bases remained unmatched.

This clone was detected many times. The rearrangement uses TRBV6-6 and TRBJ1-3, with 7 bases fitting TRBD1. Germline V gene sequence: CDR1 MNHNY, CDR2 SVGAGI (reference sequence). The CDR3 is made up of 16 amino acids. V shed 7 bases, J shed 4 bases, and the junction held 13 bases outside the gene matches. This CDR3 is CASTDSGTVGGNTIYF. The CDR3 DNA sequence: TGTGCCAGCACCGATTCTGGGACAGTCGGAGGAAACACCATATATTTT.

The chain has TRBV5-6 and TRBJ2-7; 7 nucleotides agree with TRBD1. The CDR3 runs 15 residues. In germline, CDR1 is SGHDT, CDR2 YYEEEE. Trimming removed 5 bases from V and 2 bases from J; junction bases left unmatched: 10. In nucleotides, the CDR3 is TGTGCCAGCAGGCGAGCCGGGACAGCAGCCTACGAGCAGTACTTC. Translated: CASRRAGTAAYEQYF.

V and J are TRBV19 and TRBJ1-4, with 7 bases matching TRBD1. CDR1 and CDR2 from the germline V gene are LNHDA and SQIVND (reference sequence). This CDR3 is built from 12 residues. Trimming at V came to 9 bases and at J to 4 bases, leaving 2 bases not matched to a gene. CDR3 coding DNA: TGTGCCAGCCGGGACAGTAATGAAAAACTGTTTTTT. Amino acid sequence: CASRDSNEKLFF.

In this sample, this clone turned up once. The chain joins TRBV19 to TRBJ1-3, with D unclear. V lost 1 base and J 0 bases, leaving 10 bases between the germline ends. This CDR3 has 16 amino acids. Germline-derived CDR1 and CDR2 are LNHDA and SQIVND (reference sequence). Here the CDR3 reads CASSIGGAISGNTIYF. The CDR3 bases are TGTGCCAGTAGTATAGGAGGCGCTATCTCTGGAAACACCATATATTTT.

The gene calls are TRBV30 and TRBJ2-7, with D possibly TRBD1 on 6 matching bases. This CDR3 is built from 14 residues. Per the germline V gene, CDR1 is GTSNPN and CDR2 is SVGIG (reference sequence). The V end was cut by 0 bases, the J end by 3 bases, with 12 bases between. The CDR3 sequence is CAWSVGTLHYEQYF. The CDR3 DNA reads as TGTGCCTGGAGTGTCGGGACACTGCACTACGAGCAGTACTTC. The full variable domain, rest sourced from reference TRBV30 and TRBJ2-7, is SQTIHQWPATLVQPVGSPLSLECTVEGTSNPNLYWYRQAAGRGLQLLFYSVGIGQISSEVPQNLSASRPQDRQFILSSKKLLLSDSGFYLCAWSVGTLHYEQYFGPGTRLTVT.

This chain's CDR3 is CASSEERERGQYF. DNA of the CDR3: TGTGCCAGCAGTGAGGAGCGGGAACGGGGGCAGTACTTC. J is TRBJ2-7 and V is TRBV2, with 7 bases aligning to TRBD2. CDR1 and CDR2 (germline): SNHLY, FYNNEI. The CDR3 spans 13 residues. The J segment lost 9 bases and the V segment lost 3 bases, leaving 8 bases of the junction unmatched.

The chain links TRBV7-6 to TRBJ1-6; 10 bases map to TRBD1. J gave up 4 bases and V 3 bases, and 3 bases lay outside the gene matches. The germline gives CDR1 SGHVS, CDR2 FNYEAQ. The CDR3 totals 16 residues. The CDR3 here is CASSLRQGAYNSPLHF. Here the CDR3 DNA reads TGTGCCAGCAGCTTGCGACAGGGGGCATATAATTCACCCCTCCACTTT.

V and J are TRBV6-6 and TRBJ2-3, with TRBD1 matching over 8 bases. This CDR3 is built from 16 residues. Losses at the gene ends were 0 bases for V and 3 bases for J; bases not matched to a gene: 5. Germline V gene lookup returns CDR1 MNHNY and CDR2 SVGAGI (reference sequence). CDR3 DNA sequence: TGTGCCAGCAGTTACTCCCCCAGGGGGCGAACAGATACGCAGTATTTT. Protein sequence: CASSYSPRGRTDTQYF.

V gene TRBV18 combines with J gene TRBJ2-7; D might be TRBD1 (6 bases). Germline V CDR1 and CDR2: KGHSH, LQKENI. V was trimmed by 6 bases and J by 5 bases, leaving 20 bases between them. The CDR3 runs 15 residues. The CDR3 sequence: CASSGTTGTQDEQYF. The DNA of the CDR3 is TGTGCCAGCTCGGGAACGACCGGGACACAAGACGAGCAGTACTTC.